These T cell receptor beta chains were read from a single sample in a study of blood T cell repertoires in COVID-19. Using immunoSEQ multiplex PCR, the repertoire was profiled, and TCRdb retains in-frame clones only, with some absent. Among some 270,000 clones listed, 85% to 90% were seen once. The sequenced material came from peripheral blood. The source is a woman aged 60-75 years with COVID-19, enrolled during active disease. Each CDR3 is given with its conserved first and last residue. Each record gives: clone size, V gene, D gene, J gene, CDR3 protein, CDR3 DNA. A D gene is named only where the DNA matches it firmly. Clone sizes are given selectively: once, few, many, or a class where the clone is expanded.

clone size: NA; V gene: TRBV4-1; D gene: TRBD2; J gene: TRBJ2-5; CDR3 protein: CASSQDAGLAGGNQETQYF; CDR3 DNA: TGCGCCAGCAGCCAAGATGCGGGACTAGCGGGGGGAAACCAAGAGACCCAGTACTTC
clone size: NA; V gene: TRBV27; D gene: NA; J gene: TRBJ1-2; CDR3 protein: CASSQQGSPRYTF; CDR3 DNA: TGTGCCAGCAGCCAACAGGGTAGCCCACGCTACACCTTC
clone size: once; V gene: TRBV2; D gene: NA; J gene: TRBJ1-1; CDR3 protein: CASSLMEDWRNTEAFF; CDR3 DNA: TGTGCCAGCAGTTTGATGGAGGACTGGAGGAACACTGAAGCTTTCTTT
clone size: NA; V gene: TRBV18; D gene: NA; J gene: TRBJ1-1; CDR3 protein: CASSLGHSDNTEAFF; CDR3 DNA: TGTGCCAGCTCACTGGGACATTCCGATAACACTGAAGCTTTCTTT
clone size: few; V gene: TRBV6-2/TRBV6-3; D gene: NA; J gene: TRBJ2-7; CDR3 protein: CASSYGGASYEQYF; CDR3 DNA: TGTGCCAGCAGTTACGGGGGGGCCTCCTACGAGCAGTACTTC
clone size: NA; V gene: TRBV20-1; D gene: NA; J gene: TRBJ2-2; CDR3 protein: CSASTGIDTGELFF; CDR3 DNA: TGCAGTGCTAGTACAGGGATCGACACCGGGGAGCTGTTTTTT
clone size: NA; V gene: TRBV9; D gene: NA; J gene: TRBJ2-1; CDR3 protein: CASSARVGAFLSYNEQFF; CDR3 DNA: TGTGCCAGCAGCGCCCGGGTAGGGGCCTTCCTCTCCTACAATGAGCAGTTCTTC
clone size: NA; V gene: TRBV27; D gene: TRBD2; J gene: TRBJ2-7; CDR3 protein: CASSSSSGLLVEQYF; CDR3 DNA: TGTGCCAGCAGTTCATCTAGCGGTCTCCTAGTGGAGCAGTACTTC
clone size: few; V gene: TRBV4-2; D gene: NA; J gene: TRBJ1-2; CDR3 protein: CASSQDRAGRGGGYTF; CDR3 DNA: TGTGCCAGCAGCCAAGATCGGGCGGGCAGGGGTGGAGGCTACACCTTC
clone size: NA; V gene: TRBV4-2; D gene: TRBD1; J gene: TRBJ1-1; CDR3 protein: CASSQPGQMNTEAFF; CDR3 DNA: TGTGCCAGCAGCCAACCGGGACAGATGAACACTGAAGCTTTCTTT
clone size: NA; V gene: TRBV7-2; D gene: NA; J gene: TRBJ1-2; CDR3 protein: CASSLGGGSYGYTF; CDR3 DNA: TGTGCCAGCAGCTTAGGAGGGGGTAGCTATGGCTACACCTTC
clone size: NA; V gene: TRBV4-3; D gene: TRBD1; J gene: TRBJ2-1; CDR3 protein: CASSQAGTGGFDGSYNEQFF; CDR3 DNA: TGCGCCAGCAGCCAAGCCGGGACAGGGGGCTTCGACGGCTCCTACAATGAGCAGTTCTTC
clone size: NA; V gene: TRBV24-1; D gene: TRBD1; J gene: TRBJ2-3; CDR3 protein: CATSDPDREFTDTQYF; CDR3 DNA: TGTGCCACCAGTGATCCGGACAGGGAATTCACAGATACGCAGTATTTT
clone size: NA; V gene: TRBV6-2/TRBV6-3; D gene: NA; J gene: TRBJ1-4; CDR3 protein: CASSYPGNGNNEKLFF; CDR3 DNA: TGTGCCAGCAGTTACCCGGGGAACGGGAATAATGAAAAACTGTTTTTT